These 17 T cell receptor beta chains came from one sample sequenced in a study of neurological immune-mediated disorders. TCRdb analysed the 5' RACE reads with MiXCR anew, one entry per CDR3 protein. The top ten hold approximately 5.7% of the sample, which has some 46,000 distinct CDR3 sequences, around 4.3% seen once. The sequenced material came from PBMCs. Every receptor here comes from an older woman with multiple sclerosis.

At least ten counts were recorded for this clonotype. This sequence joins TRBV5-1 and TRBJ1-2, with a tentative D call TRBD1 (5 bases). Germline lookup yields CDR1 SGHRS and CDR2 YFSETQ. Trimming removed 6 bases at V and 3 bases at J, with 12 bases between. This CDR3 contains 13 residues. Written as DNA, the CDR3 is TGCGCCAGCACCACTCCGGGGGACTATGGCTACACCTTC. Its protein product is CASTTPGDYGYTF.

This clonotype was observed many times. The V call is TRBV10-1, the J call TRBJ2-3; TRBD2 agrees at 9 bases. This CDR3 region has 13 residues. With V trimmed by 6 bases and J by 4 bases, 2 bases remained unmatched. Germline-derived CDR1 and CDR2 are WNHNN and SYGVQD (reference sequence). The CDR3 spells CASSWTSADTQYF. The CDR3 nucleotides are TGCGCCAGCAGCTGGACTAGCGCAGATACGCAGTATTTT.

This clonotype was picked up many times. The DNA of the CDR3 is TGTGCCAGCAGGGGAGTACACCAGGCCGGGGGGACCATATATTTT. This sequence encodes CASRGVHQAGGTIYF. This chain links TRBV11-2 with TRBJ1-3, with D tentatively TRBD1 (5 bases). Germline CDR1 SGHAT, CDR2 FQNNGV. The CDR3 contains 15 residues. The V gene lost 6 bases and the J gene lost 10 bases, with 22 bases spanning the gap.

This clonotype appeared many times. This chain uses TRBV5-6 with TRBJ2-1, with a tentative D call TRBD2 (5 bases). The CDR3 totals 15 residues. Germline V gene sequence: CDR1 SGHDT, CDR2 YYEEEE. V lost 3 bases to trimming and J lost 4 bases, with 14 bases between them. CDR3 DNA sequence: TGTGCCAGCAGCTCCCTTCGAGGACTGTACAATGAGCAGTTCTTC. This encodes CASSSLRGLYNEQFF.

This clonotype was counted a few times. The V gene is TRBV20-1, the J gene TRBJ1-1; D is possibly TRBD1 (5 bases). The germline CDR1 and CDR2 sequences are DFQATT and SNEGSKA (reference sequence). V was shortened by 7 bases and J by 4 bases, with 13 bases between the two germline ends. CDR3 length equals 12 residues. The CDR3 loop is CSVLGTSTEAFF. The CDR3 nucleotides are TGCAGTGTCCTCGGGACGAGCACTGAAGCTTTCTTT.

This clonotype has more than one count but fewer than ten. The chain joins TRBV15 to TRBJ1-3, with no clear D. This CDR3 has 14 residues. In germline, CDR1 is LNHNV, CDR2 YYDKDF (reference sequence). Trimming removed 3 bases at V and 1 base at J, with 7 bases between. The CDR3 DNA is TGTGCCACCAGCAGCGGGAGATCTGGAAACACCATATATTTT. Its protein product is CATSSGRSGNTIYF.

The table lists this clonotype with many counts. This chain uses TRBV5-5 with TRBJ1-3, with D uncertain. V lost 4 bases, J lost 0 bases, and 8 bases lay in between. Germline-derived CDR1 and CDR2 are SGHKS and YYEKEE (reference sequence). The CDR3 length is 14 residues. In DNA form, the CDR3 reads TGTGCCAGCAGCGTCGGGATCTCTGGAAACACCATATATTTT. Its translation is CASSVGISGNTIYF.

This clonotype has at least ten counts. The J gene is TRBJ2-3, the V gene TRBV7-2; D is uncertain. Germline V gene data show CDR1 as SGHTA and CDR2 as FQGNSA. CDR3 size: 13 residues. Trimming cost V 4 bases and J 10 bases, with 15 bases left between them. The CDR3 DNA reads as TGTGCCAGCAGCTCGGACCGAGTGGGGTCGCAGTATTTT. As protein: CASSSDRVGSQYF.

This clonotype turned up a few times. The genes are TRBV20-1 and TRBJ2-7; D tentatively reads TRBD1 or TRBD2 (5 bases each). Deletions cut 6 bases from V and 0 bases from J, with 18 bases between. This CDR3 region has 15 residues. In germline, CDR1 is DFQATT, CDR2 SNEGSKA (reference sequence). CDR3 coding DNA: TGCAGTGCGGAGGCCCCGGGGCGAAGCTCCTACGAGCAGTACGTC. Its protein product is CSAEAPGRSSYEQYV.

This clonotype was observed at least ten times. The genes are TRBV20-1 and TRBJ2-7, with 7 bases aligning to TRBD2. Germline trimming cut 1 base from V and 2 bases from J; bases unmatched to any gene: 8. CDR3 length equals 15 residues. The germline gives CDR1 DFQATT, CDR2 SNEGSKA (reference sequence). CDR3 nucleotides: TGCAGTGCTAGAGGGCCATCTAGCGGCGCCTACGAGCAGTACGTC. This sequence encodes CSARGPSSGAYEQYV.

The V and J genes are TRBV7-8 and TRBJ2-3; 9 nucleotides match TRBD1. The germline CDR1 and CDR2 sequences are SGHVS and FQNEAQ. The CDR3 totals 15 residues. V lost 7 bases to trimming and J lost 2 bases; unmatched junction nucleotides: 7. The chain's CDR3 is CASTFGTGTTDTQYF. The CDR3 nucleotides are TGTGCCAGCACCTTCGGGACAGGGACCACAGATACGCAGTATTTT.

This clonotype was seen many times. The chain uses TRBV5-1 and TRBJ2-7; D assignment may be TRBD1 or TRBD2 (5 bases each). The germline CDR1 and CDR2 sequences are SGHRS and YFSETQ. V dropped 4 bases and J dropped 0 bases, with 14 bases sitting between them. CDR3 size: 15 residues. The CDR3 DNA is TGCGCCAGCAGCCCCCAAACTAGGGGCTCCTACGAGCAGTACTTC. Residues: CASSPQTRGSYEQYF. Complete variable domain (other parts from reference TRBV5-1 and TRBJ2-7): KAGVTQTPRYLIKTRGQQVTLSCSPISGHRSVSWYQQTPGQGLQFLFEYFSETQRNKGNFPGRFSGRQFSNSRSEMNVSTLELGDSALYLCASSPQTRGSYEQYFGPGTRLTVT.

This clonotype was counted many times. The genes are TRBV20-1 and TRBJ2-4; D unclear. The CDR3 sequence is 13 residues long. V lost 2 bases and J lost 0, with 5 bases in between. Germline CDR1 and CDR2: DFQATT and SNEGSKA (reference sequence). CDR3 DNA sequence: TGCAGTGCTAGAATAGTAGCCAAAAACATTCAGTACTTC. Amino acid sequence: CSARIVAKNIQYF.

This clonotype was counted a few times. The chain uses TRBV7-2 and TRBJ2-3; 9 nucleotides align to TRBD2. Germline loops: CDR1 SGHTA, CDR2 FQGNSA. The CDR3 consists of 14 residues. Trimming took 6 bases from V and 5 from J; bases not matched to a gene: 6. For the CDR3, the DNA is TGTGCCAGCAGTGGCGGGGGGGCAGTAGATACGCAGTATTTT. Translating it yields CASSGGGAVDTQYF. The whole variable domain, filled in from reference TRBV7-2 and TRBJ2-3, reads GAGVSQSPSNKVTEKGKDVELRCDPISGHTALYWYRQSLGQGLEFLIYFQGNSAPDKSGLPSDRFSAERTGGSVSTLTIQRTQQEDSAVYLCASSGGGAVDTQYFGPGTRLTVL.

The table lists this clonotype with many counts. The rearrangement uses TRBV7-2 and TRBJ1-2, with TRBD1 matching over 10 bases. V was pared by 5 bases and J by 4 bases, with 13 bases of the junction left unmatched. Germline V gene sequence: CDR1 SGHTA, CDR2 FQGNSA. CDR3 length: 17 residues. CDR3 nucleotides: TGTGCCAGCAGCCCCGGACAGGGGGGGTTGGGCTTCTATGGCTACACCTTC. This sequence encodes CASSPGQGGLGFYGYTF. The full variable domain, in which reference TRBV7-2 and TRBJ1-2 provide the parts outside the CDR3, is GAGVSQSPSNKVTEKGKDVELRCDPISGHTALYWYRQSLGQGLEFLIYFQGNSAPDKSGLPSDRFSAERTGGSVSTLTIQRTQQEDSAVYLCASSPGQGGLGFYGYTFGSGTRLTVV.

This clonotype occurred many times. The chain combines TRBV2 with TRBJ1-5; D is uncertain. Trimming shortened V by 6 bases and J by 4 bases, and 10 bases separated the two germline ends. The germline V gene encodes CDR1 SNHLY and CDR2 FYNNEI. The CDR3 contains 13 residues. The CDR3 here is CASREDLNQPQHF. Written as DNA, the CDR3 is TGTGCCAGCAGAGAGGACCTAAATCAGCCCCAGCATTTT.

This chain's CDR3 is CASSGQVSNQPQHF. The CDR3, as DNA: TGTGCCAGCAGTGGACAGGTTAGCAATCAGCCCCAGCATTTT. The chain joins TRBV2 to TRBJ1-5; tentatively, D is TRBD1 (6 bases). This CDR3 contains 14 residues. In germline, CDR1 is SNHLY, CDR2 FYNNEI. With 4 bases removed from V and 0 bases from J, the gap between germline ends came to 7 bases. The full variable domain, in which reference TRBV2 and TRBJ1-5 provide the parts outside the CDR3, is EPEVTQTPSHQVTQMGQEVILRCVPISNHLYFYWYRQILGQKVEFLVSFYNNEISEKSEIFDDQFSVERPDGSNFTLKIRSTKLEDSAMYFCASSGQVSNQPQHFGDGTRLSIL.